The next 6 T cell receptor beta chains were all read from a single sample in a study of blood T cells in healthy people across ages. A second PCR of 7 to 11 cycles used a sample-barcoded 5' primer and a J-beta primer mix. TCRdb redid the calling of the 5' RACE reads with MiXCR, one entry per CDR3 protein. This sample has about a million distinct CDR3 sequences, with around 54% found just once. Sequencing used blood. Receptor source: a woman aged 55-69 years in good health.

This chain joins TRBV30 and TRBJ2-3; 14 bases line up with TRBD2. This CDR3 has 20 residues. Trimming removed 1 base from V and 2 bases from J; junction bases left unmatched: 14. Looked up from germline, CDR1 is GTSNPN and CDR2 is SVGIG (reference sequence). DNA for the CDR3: TGTGCCTGGAGTGGGGAGTCCGGGACTAGCGGGGGTTCTCTCACAGATACGCAGTATTTT. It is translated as CAWSGESGTSGGSLTDTQYF. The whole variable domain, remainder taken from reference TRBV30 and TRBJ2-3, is SQTIHQWPATLVQPVGSPLSLECTVEGTSNPNLYWYRQAAGRGLQLLFYSVGIGQISSEVPQNLSASRPQDRQFILSSKKLLLSDSGFYLCAWSGESGTSGGSLTDTQYFGPGTRLTVL.

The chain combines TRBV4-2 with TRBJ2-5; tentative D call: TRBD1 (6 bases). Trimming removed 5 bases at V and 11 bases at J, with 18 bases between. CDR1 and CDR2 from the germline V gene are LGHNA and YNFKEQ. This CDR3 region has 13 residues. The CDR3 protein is CASSEGVKNEQYF. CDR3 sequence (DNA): TGTGCCAGCAGCGAGGGGGTTAAGAATGAGCAGTACTTC.

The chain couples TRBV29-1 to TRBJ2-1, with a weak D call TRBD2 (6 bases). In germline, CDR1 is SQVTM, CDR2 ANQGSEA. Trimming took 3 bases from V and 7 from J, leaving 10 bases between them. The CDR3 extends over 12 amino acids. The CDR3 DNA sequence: TGCAGCGTTGACCGGGGGTGGAATGAGCAGTTCTTC. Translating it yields CSVDRGWNEQFF.

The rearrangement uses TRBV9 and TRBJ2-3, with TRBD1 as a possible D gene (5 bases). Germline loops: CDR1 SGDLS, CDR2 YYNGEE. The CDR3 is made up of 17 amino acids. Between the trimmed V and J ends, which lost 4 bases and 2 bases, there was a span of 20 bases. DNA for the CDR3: TGTGCCAGCAGCCCATCCCGTTGGGGCGGACACACAGATACGCAGTATTTT. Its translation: CASSPSRWGGHTDTQYF. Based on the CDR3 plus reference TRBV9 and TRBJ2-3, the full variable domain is DSGVTQTPKHLITATGQRVTLRCSPRSGDLSVYWYQQSLDQGLQFLIQYYNGEERAKGNILERFSAQQFPDLHSELNLSSLELGDSALYFCASSPSRWGGHTDTQYFGPGTRLTVL.

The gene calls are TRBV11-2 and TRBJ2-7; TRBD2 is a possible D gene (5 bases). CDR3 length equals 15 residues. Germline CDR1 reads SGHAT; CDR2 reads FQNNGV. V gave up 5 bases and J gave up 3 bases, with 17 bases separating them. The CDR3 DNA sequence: TGTGCCAGCAGCCTTTTGCCCATTAGCGACTACGAGCAGTACTTC. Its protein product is CASSLLPISDYEQYF.

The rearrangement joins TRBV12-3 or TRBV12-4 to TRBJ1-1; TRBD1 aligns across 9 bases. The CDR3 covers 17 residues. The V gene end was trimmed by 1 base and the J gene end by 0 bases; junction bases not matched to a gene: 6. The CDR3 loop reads CASSLGDRAFMNTEAFF. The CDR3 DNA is TGTGCCAGCAGTTTAGGGGACAGGGCGTTCATGAACACTGAAGCTTTCTTT.